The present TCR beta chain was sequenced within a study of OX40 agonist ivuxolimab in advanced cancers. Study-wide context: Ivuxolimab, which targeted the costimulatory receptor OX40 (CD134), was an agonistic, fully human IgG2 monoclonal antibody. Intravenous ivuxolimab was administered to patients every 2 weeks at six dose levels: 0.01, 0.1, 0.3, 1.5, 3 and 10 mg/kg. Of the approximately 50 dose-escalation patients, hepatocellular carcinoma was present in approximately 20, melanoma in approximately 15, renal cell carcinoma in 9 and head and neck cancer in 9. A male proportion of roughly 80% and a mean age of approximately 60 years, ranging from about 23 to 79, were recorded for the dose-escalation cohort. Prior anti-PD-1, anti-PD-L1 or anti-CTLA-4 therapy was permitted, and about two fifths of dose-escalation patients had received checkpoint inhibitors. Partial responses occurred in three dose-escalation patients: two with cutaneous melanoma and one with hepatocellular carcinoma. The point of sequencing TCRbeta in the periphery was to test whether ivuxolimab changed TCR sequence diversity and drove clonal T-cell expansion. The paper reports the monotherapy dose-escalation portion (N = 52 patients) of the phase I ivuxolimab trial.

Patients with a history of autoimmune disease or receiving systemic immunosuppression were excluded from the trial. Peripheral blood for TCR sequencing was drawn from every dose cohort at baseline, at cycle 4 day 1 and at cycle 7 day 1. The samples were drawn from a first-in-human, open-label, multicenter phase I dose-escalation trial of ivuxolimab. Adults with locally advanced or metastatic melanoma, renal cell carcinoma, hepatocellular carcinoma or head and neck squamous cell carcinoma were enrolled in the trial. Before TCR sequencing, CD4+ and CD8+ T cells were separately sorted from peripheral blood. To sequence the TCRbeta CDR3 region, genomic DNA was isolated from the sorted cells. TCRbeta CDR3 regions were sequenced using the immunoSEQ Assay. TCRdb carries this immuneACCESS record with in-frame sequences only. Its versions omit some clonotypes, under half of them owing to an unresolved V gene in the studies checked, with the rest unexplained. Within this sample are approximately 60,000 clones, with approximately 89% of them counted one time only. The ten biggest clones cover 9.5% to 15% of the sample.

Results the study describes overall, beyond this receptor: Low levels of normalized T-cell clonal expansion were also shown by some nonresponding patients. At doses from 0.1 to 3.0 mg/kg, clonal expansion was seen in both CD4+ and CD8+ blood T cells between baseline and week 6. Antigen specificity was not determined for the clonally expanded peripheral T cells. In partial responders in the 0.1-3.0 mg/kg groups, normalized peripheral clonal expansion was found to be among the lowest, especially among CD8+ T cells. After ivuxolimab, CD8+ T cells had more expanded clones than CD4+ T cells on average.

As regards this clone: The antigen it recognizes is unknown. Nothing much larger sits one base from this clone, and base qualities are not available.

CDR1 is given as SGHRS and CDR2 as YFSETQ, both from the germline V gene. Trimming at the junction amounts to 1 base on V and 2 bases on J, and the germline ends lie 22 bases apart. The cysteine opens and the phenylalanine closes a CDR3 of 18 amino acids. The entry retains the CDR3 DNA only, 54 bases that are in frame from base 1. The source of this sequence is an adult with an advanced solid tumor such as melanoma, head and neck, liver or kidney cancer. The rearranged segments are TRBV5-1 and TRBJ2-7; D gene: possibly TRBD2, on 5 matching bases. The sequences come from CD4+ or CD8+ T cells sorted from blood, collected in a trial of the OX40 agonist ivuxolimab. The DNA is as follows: TGCGCCAGCAGCTTGTTGCCGGGGTTCTCGGACTTAACCTACGAGCAGTACTTC. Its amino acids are CASSLLPGFSDLTYEQYF.